This T cell receptor (beta chain) was obtained from a study of post-analysis software for immune sequencing data. Findings and caveats of the study: Higher frequency in patients than in controls was seen for roughly five TRBV segments, with TRBV5-6, TRBV5-1 and TRBV20-1 among them.

This clonotype was seen a handful of times. Antigen: not known. This CDR3 contains 17 residues. Germline CDR1 reads SGHTA; CDR2 reads FQGNSA. cDNA libraries of TCR beta carried unique molecular identifiers. TCRdb ran MiXCR on the PCR reads and lists one entry per CDR3 protein. This sample has about 800,000 distinct CDR3 sequences, with approximately 30% found just once. This receptor was obtained from a girl between 10 and 17 years old with multiple sclerosis. The rearrangement links TRBV7-2 to TRBJ2-7, with 10 bases fitting TRBD2. The J call may not be correct, given that the DNA end is closer to TRBJ2-5. The sample taken for sequencing was blood. The CDR3 loop is CASSSLLSGRGGETQYF. The CDR3 bases are TGTGCCAGCAGCTCACTCCTGAGCGGGAGGGGGGGAGAGACCCAGTACTTC.